The source of this T cell receptor beta chain is a study of control samples from healthy donors and cancer patients. Repertoires were generated with immunoSEQ multiplex PCR, while TCRdb's copy carries only in-frame clones and drops some. The repertoire has 260,000 or so clones, around 80% of them found once; the top ten carry roughly 14%. Trimming took off 4 bases at V and 0 bases at J, with 9 bases between the two ends. This CDR3 has 14 residues. CDR1 and CDR2 from the germline V gene are SNHLY and FYNNEI. Sequencing used PBMCs. The gene calls are TRBV2 and TRBJ1-1; no firm D call. This receptor was obtained from a woman aged 60-75 years with lung cancer. CDR3 loop: CASSVEVMNTEAFF. The CDR3 coding sequence is TGTGCCAGCAGTGTGGAAGTTATGAACACTGAAGCTTTCTTT.